This is a list of T cell receptor beta chains from one sample in a study of blood T cell repertoires in COVID-19. Profiling relied on immunoSEQ multiplex PCR, and the TCRdb table lists in-frame clones only, not all of them. The table has fewer than 250,000 clones, about four fifths seen once. Material: PBMCs or T cells enriched from blood (not recorded which). Source of these receptors: a woman aged 40 to 55 who had been exposed to COVID-19. The CDR3 runs from the conserved cysteine through the conserved F or W. Each record gives: D gene, J gene, V gene, clone size, CDR3 DNA, CDR3 protein. The D gene is left open where the match is weak. Clone size appears in some rows only: once, few, many, or a class for an expanded clone.

D gene: NA; J gene: TRBJ2-3; V gene: TRBV29-1; clone size: NA; CDR3 DNA: TGCAGCGCCCCGGGACACCGCACAGATACGCAGTATTTT; CDR3 protein: CSAPGHRTDTQYF
D gene: NA; J gene: TRBJ2-6; V gene: TRBV6-2/TRBV6-3; clone size: few; CDR3 DNA: TGTGCCAGCAGCCGCCGGACGGGGAGGGCCAACGTCCTGACTTTC; CDR3 protein: CASSRRTGRANVLTF
D gene: NA; J gene: TRBJ2-1; V gene: TRBV28; clone size: NA; CDR3 DNA: TGTGCCAGCCTCCGCGGCGACGGGGGGCACAATGAGCAGTTCTTC; CDR3 protein: CASLRGDGGHNEQFF
D gene: NA; J gene: TRBJ1-4; V gene: TRBV4-2; clone size: NA; CDR3 DNA: TGTGCCAGCAGCCAAGCGCGGACTGATGAAAAACTGTTTTTT; CDR3 protein: CASSQARTDEKLFF
D gene: NA; J gene: TRBJ2-3; V gene: TRBV7-3; clone size: NA; CDR3 DNA: TGTGCCAGCAGACTAGCTGGGACAGATACGCAGTATTTT; CDR3 protein: CASRLAGTDTQYF
D gene: TRBD1; J gene: TRBJ1-6; V gene: TRBV2; clone size: NA; CDR3 DNA: TGTGCCAGCCGGAGGAGGGCAGGGGGCGCGATCGGGGATAATTCACCCCTCCACTTT; CDR3 protein: CASRRRAGGAIGDNSPLHF
D gene: NA; J gene: TRBJ2-7; V gene: TRBV2; clone size: NA; CDR3 DNA: TGTGCCAGCAGTGATGTTTGGCCCAACTCCTACGAGCAGTACTTC; CDR3 protein: CASSDVWPNSYEQYF
D gene: NA; J gene: TRBJ2-2; V gene: TRBV12-5; clone size: NA; CDR3 DNA: TGTGCTAGTGGTTTGGTGCCCTTAGGGGTTACCGGGGAGCTGTTTTTT; CDR3 protein: CASGLVPLGVTGELFF
D gene: TRBD1; J gene: TRBJ2-7; V gene: TRBV2; clone size: NA; CDR3 DNA: TGTGCCAGCGAGATGGACAGGGGTCTGGACTACGAGCAGTACTTC; CDR3 protein: CASEMDRGLDYEQYF
D gene: NA; J gene: TRBJ2-1; V gene: TRBV5-6; clone size: few; CDR3 DNA: TGTGCCAGCAGCTTTGTGGGGGCCACCTCCTACAATGAGCAGTTCTTC; CDR3 protein: CASSFVGATSYNEQFF
D gene: TRBD1; J gene: TRBJ1-2; V gene: TRBV5-6; clone size: NA; CDR3 DNA: TGTGCCAGCAGCCGCCGGGACAGGGGGCCGGTTGGCTACACCTTC; CDR3 protein: CASSRRDRGPVGYTF
D gene: NA; J gene: TRBJ1-2; V gene: TRBV10-3; clone size: NA; CDR3 DNA: TGTGCCATCAGTGAGTCGATTGGAGACTATGGCTACACCTTC; CDR3 protein: CAISESIGDYGYTF
D gene: TRBD1; J gene: TRBJ1-5; V gene: TRBV6-6; clone size: NA; CDR3 DNA: TGTGCCAGCAGTTTCCCGGGACAGGGCAATCAGCCCCAGCATTTT; CDR3 protein: CASSFPGQGNQPQHF
D gene: TRBD2; J gene: TRBJ2-7; V gene: TRBV7-2; clone size: NA; CDR3 DNA: TGTGCCAGCAGCTCAGCTAGCGGGGAATCCTACGAGCAGTACTTC; CDR3 protein: CASSSASGESYEQYF
D gene: NA; J gene: TRBJ1-5; V gene: TRBV7-4; clone size: NA; CDR3 DNA: TGTGCCAGCAGCTTAGCGGCACCTATCCCGGGTGATAGCAATCAGCCCCAGCATTTT; CDR3 protein: CASSLAAPIPGDSNQPQHF
D gene: NA; J gene: TRBJ1-1; V gene: TRBV21-1; clone size: NA; CDR3 DNA: TGTGCCAGCAGCAAATTACAGGTGAACACTGAAGCTTTCTTT; CDR3 protein: CASSKLQVNTEAFF
D gene: TRBD1; J gene: TRBJ2-7; V gene: TRBV19; clone size: NA; CDR3 DNA: TGTGCCAGTAGTATCCCCGGGACAGGGGGTTACGAGCAGTACTTC; CDR3 protein: CASSIPGTGGYEQYF